The next 15 T cell receptor beta chains were all read from a single sample in a study of blood T cell repertoires in COVID-19 (dated by TCRdb to about 2020). The method was the immunoSEQ multiplex PCR assay. As stored in TCRdb, this immuneACCESS dataset retains in-frame rearrangements with V and J assigned. A fraction of the clones does not appear; measured against another copy, unresolved V genes explain less than half of the discrepancy, and the remainder lacks a known reason. The sample profile shows 200,000 to 250,000 clones; 86% of them were found once. The ten largest clones capture roughly 1.7% of the sample. The sequenced sample consisted of PBMCs or T cells enriched from blood (not recorded which). The receptors derive from a man in his forties who had recovered from COVID-19.

The chain recombines TRBV5-4 with TRBJ1-2, with D unresolved. This CDR3 contains 16 residues. V lost 0 bases and J 4 bases, leaving 16 bases between the germline ends. CDR1 and CDR2 (germline): SGHNT, YYREEE (reference sequence). This CDR3 reads CASSLGLGQVSYGYTF. In DNA, the CDR3 is TGTGCCAGCAGCTTGGGGCTGGGTCAGGTGTCCTATGGCTACACCTTC.

J is TRBJ2-7 and V is TRBV4-1; 11 nucleotides line up with TRBD2. V shed 3 bases, J shed 2 bases, and the junction held 6 bases outside the gene matches. The germline V gene has CDR1 MGHRA and CDR2 YSYEKL. The CDR3 runs to 16 residues. CDR3 sequence: CASSQPIAGGPYEQYF. DNA of the CDR3: TGCGCCAGCAGCCAGCCGATAGCGGGGGGGCCCTACGAGCAGTACTTC.

Worth noting for this clone: Other DNA sequences of this sample code for an identical CDR3. The gene calls are TRBV2 and TRBJ1-5, with TRBD1 matching over 9 bases. Germline V gene lookup returns CDR1 SNHLY and CDR2 FYNNEI. The V segment lost 3 bases and the J segment 4 bases; nucleotides outside the gene matches: 1. This CDR3 has 14 amino acids. CDR3 sequence reads: CASSEGQGNQPQHF. The DNA for the CDR3 is TGTGCCAGCAGTGAGGGACAGGGTAATCAGCCCCAGCATTTT.

V usage is TRBV19 and J usage is TRBJ1-2, with D perhaps TRBD1 (6 bases). Germline CDR1 reads LNHDA; CDR2 reads SQIVND (reference sequence). This CDR3 has 12 amino acids. Between the trimmed V and J ends, which lost 8 bases and 3 bases, there was a span of 10 bases. The CDR3 nucleotides are TGTGCCAGTTCTGACAGGTACTATGGCTACACCTTC. Protein sequence: CASSDRYYGYTF.

The V gene is TRBV2, the J gene TRBJ2-1; TRBD2 matches 11 bases. Looked up from germline, CDR1 is SNHLY and CDR2 is FYNNEI. Trimming took 2 bases from V and 4 from J; bases not matched to a gene: 1. The CDR3 is 15 amino acids. DNA of the CDR3: TGTGCCAGCAGTGAATGGACTAGCGGGTACAATGAGCAGTTCTTC. Its protein product is CASSEWTSGYNEQFF. Looking up the rest from reference TRBV2 and TRBJ2-1 gives the full variable domain: EPEVTQTPSHQVTQMGQEVILRCVPISNHLYFYWYRQILGQKVEFLVSFYNNEISEKSEIFDDQFSVERPDGSNFTLKIRSTKLEDSAMYFCASSEWTSGYNEQFFGPGTRLTVL.

This sequence joins TRBV6-5 and TRBJ1-2, with D hard to call. The CDR3 contains 13 residues. V shed 5 bases and J shed 4 bases, with 11 bases lying between them. Per the germline V gene, CDR1 is MNHEY and CDR2 is SVGAGI. The CDR3 here is CASSPTSVYGYTF. The CDR3 DNA reads as TGTGCCAGCAGTCCCACGAGCGTCTATGGCTACACCTTC.

The CDR3 DNA reads TGTGCCAGCAGTTACATCTCGTATTCGAACACTGAAGCTTTCTTT. It yields the protein CASSYISYSNTEAFF. The chain carries TRBV11-2 and TRBJ1-1; D gene unclear. V was pared by 6 bases and J by 1 base, with 15 bases between. Germline V gene sequence: CDR1 SGHAT, CDR2 FQNNGV. The CDR3 totals 15 residues.

The V and J genes are TRBV2 and TRBJ1-5, with TRBD1 matching 9 bases. Germline-derived CDR1 and CDR2 are SNHLY and FYNNEI. V shed 5 bases, J shed 1 base, and the junction held 12 bases outside the gene matches. The CDR3 has 18 residues. CDR3 sequence (DNA): TGTGCCAGCAGTTCGACAGGGGGAAAGGGCCTGAGCAATCAGCCCCAGCATTTT. Its translation is CASSSTGGKGLSNQPQHF.

CDR3 protein: CASSLVMRGNQPQHF. DNA of the CDR3: TGTGCCAGCAGCTTAGTAATGCGGGGCAATCAGCCCCAGCATTTT. The chain recombines TRBV7-2 with TRBJ1-5; D remains ambiguous. This CDR3 has 15 amino acids. The germline gives CDR1 SGHTA, CDR2 FQGNSA. With 1 base removed from V and 2 bases from J, the gap between germline ends came to 9 bases. Together with reference TRBV7-2 and TRBJ1-5, the CDR3 gives the full variable domain: GAGVSQSPSNKVTEKGKDVELRCDPISGHTALYWYRQSLGQGLEFLIYFQGNSAPDKSGLPSDRFSAERTGGSVSTLTIQRTQQEDSAVYLCASSLVMRGNQPQHFGDGTRLSIL.

The rearrangement links TRBV7-9 to TRBJ2-2; D gene unclear. Trimming removed 5 bases from V and 2 bases from J, with 12 bases in between. Germline assignment: CDR1 SEHNR and CDR2 FQNEAQ (reference sequence). The CDR3 consists of 15 residues. Here the CDR3 reads CASSPAYLNTGELFF. The CDR3, as DNA: TGTGCCAGCAGCCCCGCCTACTTAAACACCGGGGAGCTGTTTTTT.

This clone was seen once. In DNA form, the CDR3 reads TGCAGCGGATACACGACAGGGGACGAAAAACTGTTTTTT. It encodes CSGYTTGDEKLFF. The chain joins TRBV29-1 to TRBJ1-4; TRBD1 matches at 8 bases. Germline CDR1 is SQVTM and CDR2 is ANQGSEA. This CDR3 region has 13 residues. With 7 bases clipped from V and 8 bases from J, the junction kept 9 bases outside the gene matches.

V usage is TRBV28 and J usage is TRBJ1-1, with 9 nucleotides matching TRBD1. Germline CDR1 is MDHEN and CDR2 is SYDVKM. This CDR3 has 15 amino acids. J was trimmed by 6 bases and V by 7 bases; bases with no gene match: 12. CDR3 residues: CASITPQGQGAEAFF. The CDR3 nucleotides are TGTGCCAGCATTACTCCCCAGGGACAGGGCGCTGAAGCTTTCTTT.

J is TRBJ2-3 and V is TRBV18, with 7 positions matching TRBD1. CDR3 size: 14 residues. Germline CDR1 reads KGHSH; CDR2 reads LQKENI. J lost 1 base, V lost 4 bases, and 2 bases had no gene match. The CDR3 coding sequence is TGTGCCAGCTCACTCGACAGGGGCACAGATACGCAGTATTTT. It is translated as CASSLDRGTDTQYF.

The table lists this clone with a count of one. DNA for the CDR3: TGTGCCAGCAGCTTTCGTAGGGGGGAGCAGTACTTC. Its protein product is CASSFRRGEQYF. The gene calls are TRBV6-2 or TRBV6-3 and TRBJ2-7, with D possibly matching TRBD1 (6 bases). CDR3 size: 12 residues. Germline CDR1 is MNHEY and CDR2 is SVGEGT. V shed 6 bases and J shed 7 bases, with 13 bases lying between them.

This clone came up once. The chain combines TRBV7-2 with TRBJ1-4; no clear D. Germline V CDR1 and CDR2: SGHTA, FQGNSA. This CDR3 contains 14 residues. With 4 bases removed from V and 4 bases from J, the gap between germline ends came to 10 bases. As DNA, the CDR3 is TGTGCCAGCAGCTACGGGAGCTTTAATGAAAAACTGTTTTTT. Translated: CASSYGSFNEKLFF.